This T cell receptor (beta chain) was documented in a study of cytomegalovirus exposure and HLA in healthy donors. The study's findings and limits: Altogether, 170 or so TCR beta chains were recorded as cytomegalovirus-associated.

Remarks on this clone: Its antigen remains unidentified.

The germline V and J ends were trimmed by 3 bases and 5 bases, with 8 bases remaining between them. The CDR3 is made up of 13 amino acids. Germline V CDR1 and CDR2: SGHTA, FQGTGA. PCR used 60 Vbeta primers and 13 Jbeta primers. Source study methods: About 11 million of 65 million to 95 million unique TCR beta chains were shared, per a later count. TCRdb's table, derived via immunoSEQ multiplex PCR, lists solely in-frame clones and lacks some. That table furnishes V, J and clone size, whereas the DNA furnished D and trimming. The data contain tens of thousands of clones, about 79% of them singletons. The sample comprised PBMCs. This chain links TRBV7-3 with TRBJ1-5; TRBD1 is a possible D gene (6 bases). The TCR sequence derives from a woman aged 40 to 55 in good health and CMV-seronegative. DNA for the CDR3: TGTGCCAGCAGCTTGGGGGCCGATCAGCCCCAGCATTTT. It codes for CASSLGADQPQHF.